This record concerns one TCR beta chain sequence. Its target is not known. This entry belongs to a study of T cells after yellow fever vaccination. Study-wide findings and caveats: Abundant clonotypes from the bulk population could contaminate FACS-sorted repertoires. Although the secondary response was weaker, it peaked faster, at day 5 versus 15.

The germline gives CDR1 DFQATT, CDR2 SNEGSKA (reference sequence). V was clipped by 2 bases and J by 2 bases, with 11 bases between them. The CDR3 extends over 14 amino acids. For TCR, cDNA came from 5'RACE template switching, which added a universal primer site and UMIs. TCRdb processed the 5' RACE reads anew with MiXCR; each CDR3 protein has one entry. The table lists 250,000 to 400,000 distinct CDR3 sequences, 3.5% to 4.5% of them singletons. The source material was PBMCs, sampled 15 days after the yellow fever booster vaccination. The receptor comes from a man between 18 and 35 years old who received the YFV17D yellow fever vaccine. The V call is TRBV20-1, the J call TRBJ2-3; D may correspond to TRBD1 or TRBD2 (6 bases each). The CDR3 here is CSARSGAHTDTQYF. CDR3 DNA: TGCAGTGCTAGATCGGGGGCCCACACAGATACGCAGTATTTT.